The T cell receptor (beta chain) described here comes from a study of blood T cells in healthy people across ages. Study as a whole: Using template switching, researchers captured about one barcoded beta molecule for each two T cells.

On this clonotype: The antigen is unknown.

V was clipped by 1 base and J by 11 bases, with 20 bases between them. The V gene's germline CDR1 is MGHRA and CDR2 YSYEKL. The CDR3 is 15 amino acids. Findings and caveats of the study: Per million T cells, the diversity of TCR beta decreased roughly linearly as age advanced.

Through a sample-barcoded 5' primer and a J-beta primer mix, a second PCR was run for 7 to 11 cycles. TCRdb re-called the 5' RACE reads through MiXCR, storing one row per CDR3 protein. The top ten hold roughly 14% of the sample, which has over 950,000 distinct CDR3 sequences, more than 30% seen once. V and J are TRBV4-1 and TRBJ2-5; D not resolved. The sequence was collected from a man aged 18 to 30 in good health. Sequencing was carried out using blood. The CDR3 loop reads CASSQGPSMYNEQYF. Written as DNA, the CDR3 is TGCGCCAGCAGCCAAGGCCCCTCTATGTACAATGAGCAGTACTTC.